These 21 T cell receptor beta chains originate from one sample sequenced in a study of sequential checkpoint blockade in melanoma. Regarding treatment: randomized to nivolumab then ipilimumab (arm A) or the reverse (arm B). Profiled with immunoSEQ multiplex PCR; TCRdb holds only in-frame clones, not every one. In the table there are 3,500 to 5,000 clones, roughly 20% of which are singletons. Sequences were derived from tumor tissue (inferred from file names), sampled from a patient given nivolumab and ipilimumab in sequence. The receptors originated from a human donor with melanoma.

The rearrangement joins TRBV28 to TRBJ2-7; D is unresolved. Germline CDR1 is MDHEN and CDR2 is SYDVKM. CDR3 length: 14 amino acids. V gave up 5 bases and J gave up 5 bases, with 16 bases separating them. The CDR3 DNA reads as TGTGCCAGCAGTCCGCTGGGATTATTAGACGAGCAGTACTTC. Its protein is CASSPLGLLDEQYF.

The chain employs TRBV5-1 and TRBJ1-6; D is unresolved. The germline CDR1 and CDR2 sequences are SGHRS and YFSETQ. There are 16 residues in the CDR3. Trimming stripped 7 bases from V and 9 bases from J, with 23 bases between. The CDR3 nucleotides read TGCGCCAGCGGGGAACAATCTGGCAATCTAGGTTCACCCCTCCACTTT. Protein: CASGEQSGNLGSPLHF.

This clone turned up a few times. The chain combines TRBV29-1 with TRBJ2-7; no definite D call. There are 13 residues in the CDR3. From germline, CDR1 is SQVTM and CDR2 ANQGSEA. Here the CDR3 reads CSCSKKSSYEQYF. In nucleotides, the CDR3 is TGCAGTTGTTCTAAGAAGAGCTCCTACGAGCAGTACTTC.

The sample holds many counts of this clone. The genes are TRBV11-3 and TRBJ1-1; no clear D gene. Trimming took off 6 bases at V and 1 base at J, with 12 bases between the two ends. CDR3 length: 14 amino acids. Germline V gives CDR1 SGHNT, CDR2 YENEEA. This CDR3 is CASSPGWENTEAFF. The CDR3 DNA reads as TGTGCCAGCAGTCCCGGGTGGGAGAACACTGAAGCTTTCTTT.

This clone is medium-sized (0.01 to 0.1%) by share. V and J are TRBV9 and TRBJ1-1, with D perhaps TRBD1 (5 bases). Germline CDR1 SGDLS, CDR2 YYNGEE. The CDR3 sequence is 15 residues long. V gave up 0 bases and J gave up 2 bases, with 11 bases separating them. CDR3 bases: TGTGCCAGCAGCGTAGAAGGACAAGGTAACACTGAAGCTTTCTTT. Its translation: CASSVEGQGNTEAFF.

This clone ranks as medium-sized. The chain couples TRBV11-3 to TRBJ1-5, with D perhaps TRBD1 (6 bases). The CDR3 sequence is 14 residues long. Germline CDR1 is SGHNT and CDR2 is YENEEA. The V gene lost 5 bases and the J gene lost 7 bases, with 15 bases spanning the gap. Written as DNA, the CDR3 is TGTGCCAGCAGCCGGGAACAGGGAGGGCAGCCCCAGCATTTT. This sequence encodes CASSREQGGQPQHF.

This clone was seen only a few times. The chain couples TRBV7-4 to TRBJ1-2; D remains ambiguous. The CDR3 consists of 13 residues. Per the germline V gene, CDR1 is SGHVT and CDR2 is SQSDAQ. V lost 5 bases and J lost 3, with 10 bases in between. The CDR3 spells CASSPGEDYGYTF. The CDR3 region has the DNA TGTGCCAGCAGCCCCGGTGAGGACTATGGCTACACCTTC.

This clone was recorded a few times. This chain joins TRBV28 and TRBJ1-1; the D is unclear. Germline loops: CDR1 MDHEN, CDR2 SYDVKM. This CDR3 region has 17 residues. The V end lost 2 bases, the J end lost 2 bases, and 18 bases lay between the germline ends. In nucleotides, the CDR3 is TGTGCCAGCAGTTTAAAGGTTTGGGTAATTCCAAACACTGAAGCTTTCTTT. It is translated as CASSLKVWVIPNTEAFF.

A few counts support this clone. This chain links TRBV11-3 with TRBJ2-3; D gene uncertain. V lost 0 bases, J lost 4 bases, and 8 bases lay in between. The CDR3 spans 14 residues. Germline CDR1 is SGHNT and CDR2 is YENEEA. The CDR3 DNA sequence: TGTGCCAGCAGCTTAGACAGGAGCTCAGATACGCAGTATTTT. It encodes CASSLDRSSDTQYF.

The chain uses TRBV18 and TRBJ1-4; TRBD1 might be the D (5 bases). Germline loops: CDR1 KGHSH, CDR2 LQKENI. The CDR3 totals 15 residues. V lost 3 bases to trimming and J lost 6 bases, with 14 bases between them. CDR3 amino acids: CASSPPRGGDEKLFF. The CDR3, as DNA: TGTGCCAGCTCACCTCCGCGCGGGGGTGATGAAAAACTGTTTTTT.

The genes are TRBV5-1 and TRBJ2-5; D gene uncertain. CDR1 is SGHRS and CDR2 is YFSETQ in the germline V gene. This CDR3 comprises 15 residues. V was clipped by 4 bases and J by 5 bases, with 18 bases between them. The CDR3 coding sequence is TGCGCCAGCAGCCAATACGGACCGGTCGGGGAGACCCAGTACTTC. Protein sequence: CASSQYGPVGETQYF.

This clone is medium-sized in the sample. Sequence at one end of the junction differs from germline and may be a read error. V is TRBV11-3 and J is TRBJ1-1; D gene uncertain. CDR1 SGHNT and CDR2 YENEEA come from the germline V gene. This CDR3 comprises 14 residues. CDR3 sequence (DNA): TGTGCCAGCAGCCTAGACGAAGTGAACACTGAAGCTTTCTTT. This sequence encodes CASSLDEVNTEAFF.

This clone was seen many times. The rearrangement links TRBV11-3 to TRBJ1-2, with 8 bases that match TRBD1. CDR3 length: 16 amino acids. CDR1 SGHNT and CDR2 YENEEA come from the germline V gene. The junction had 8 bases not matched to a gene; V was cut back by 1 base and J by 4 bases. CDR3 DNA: TGTGCCAGCAGCTTAGTTCTAGGGACAGGAGTCTATGGCTACACCTTC. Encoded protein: CASSLVLGTGVYGYTF.

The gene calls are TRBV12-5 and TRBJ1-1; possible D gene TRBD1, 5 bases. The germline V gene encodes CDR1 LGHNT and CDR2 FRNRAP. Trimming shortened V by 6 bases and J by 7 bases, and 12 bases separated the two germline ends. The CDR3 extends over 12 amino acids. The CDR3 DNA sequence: TGTGCTAGTGGACGGGGGGGAGGTGAAGCTTTCTTT. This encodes CASGRGGGEAFF.

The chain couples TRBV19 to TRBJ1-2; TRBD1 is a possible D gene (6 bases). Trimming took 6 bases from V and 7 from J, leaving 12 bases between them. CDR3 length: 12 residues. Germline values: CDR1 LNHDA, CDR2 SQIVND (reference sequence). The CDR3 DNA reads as TGTGCCAGTAGCAACAGGGCGGGTGGCTACACCTTC. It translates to CASSNRAGGYTF.

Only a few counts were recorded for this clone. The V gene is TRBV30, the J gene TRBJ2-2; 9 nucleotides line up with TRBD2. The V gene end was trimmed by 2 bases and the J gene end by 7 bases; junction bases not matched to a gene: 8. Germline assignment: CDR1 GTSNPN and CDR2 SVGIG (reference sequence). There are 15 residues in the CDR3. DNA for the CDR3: TGTGCCTGGAGTTTTAGCGGGGGTTCCAGCGGGGAGCTGTTTTTT. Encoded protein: CAWSFSGGSSGELFF.

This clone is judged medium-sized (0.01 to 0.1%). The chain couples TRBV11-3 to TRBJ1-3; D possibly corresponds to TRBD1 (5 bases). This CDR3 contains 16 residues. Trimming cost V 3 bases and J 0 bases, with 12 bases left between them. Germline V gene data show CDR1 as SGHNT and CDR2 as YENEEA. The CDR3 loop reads CASSLYQGVSGNTIYF. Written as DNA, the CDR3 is TGTGCCAGCAGCTTGTACCAGGGAGTCTCTGGAAACACCATATATTTT.

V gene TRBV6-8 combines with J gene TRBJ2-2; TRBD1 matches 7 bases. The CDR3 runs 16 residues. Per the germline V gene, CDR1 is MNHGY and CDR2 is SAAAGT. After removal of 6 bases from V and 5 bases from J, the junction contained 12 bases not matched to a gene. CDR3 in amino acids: CASRVVDRVVTGELFF. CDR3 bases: TGTGCCAGCAGGGTTGTAGACAGGGTCGTAACCGGGGAGCTGTTTTTT.

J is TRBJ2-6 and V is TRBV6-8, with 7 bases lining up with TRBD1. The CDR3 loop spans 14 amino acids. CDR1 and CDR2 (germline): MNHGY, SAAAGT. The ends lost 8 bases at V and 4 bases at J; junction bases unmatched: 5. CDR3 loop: CASDTGAGANVLTF. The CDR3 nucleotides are TGTGCCAGCGATACAGGGGCCGGGGCCAACGTCCTGACTTTC.

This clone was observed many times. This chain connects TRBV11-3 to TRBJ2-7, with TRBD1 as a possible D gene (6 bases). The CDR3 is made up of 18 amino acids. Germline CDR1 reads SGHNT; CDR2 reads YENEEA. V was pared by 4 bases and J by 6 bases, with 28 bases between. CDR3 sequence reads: CASSSSLFGRPQGFEQYF. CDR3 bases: TGTGCCAGCAGCTCATCCTTGTTCGGGCGGCCCCAGGGGTTCGAGCAGTACTTC.

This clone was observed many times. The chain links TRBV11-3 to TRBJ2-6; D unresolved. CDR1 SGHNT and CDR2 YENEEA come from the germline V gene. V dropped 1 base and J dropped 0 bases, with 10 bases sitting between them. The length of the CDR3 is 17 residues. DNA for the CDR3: TGTGCCAGCAGCTTAGGCCCCAGGCACTCTGGGGCCAACGTCCTGACTTTC. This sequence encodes CASSLGPRHSGANVLTF.